What follows is one T cell receptor (beta chain) and its context. Its binding antigen is unknown. The sequencer listed for this sample is NextSeq 550. The Human TCR Profiling Kit (MiLaboratory) was used to make UMI-labeled 5' RACE TRB cDNA libraries. cDNA synthesis used the entire amount of extracted RNA, and PCR amplification then used the entire amount of cDNA produced. Libraries were prepared in parallel using an identical number of PCR cycles. The source study handled its data this way. With a requirement of at least two reads per UMI, MIGEC and MiXCR extracted about 52,000 +/- 9,100 unique UMI-labeled TRB cDNA molecules per library. Each library averaged around 40,000 +/- 10,000 functional in-frame TRB CDR3 nucleotide clonotypes without stop codons. After each sample was downsampled to 5000 UMI-labeled TRB molecules, VDJtools was used to calculate diversity metrics such as normalized Shannon-Wiener and Chao1. For the central five CDR3 residues, VDJtools calculated physicochemical properties weighted by clonotype size, namely interaction energy, strength, volume and Kidera factor 4. The reads were reprocessed in TCRdb, with one entry per CDR3 protein sequence and no accompanying DNA. The V and J calls and clone size come from TCRdb's table, not from the authors' own analysis. This sample's table has entries for approximately 56,000 distinct CDR3 sequences. The top ten clones comprise over 1.2% of the sample.

For each CD8+ T cell subset, flow sorting was done in triplicate, and some 300,000 cells per subset went directly into RLT lysis buffer. To exclude memory contaminants, naive CD8+ T cells were stringently defined as CD45RO-CCR7+CD27+CD95-. Peripheral blood mononuclear cells were isolated from buffy coats by standard density gradient centrifugation. Naive CXCR3-negative and CXCR3-positive CD8+ T cells were flow-sorted on a FACSAria III. An RNeasy Mini Kit was used to extract total RNA from the sorted cells. The germline V gene gives CDR1 as SQVTM and CDR2 as ANQGSEA. Taken from cysteine to phenylalanine, the CDR3 has 15 residues. The entry carries no DNA sequence. The sample is drawn from a study of CXCR3-negative and CXCR3-positive naive CD8 T cells (dated by TCRdb to the late 2010s). The study in broad terms: In total, roughly 130 million TRB reads were obtained, corresponding to roughly 1.5 +/- 0.3 million reads per library. Diversity and physicochemical repertoire analyses were performed on about a dozen donors pooled from two independent experiments. TRBV-TRBJ cluster analysis included naive subsets from 5 donors and memory cells from 3 donors. The study at large found these results: Because surface CD5, which has been linked to self-reactivity in mice, was comparable between naive subsets, TCR interaction strength was also inferred from TRB CDR3 physicochemical properties. Both naive subsets had comparably high repertoire diversity, while memory CD8+ T cells had much lower repertoire diversity. Compared with CXCR3-negative naive cells, CXCR3-positive naive cells had TRB CDR3s with higher hydrophobicity (lower Kidera factor 4), lower energy, and higher strength and volume indices. TRBV-TRBJ usage was similar between naive CXCR3-negative and CXCR3-positive cells from the same donor, while memory cells showed distinct patterns. CXCR3 expression partially decreased after cryopreservation, so most assays used freshly isolated PBMCs.

The clonotype comes from a human donor in good health. Some clones in this sample may be carry-over from other donors' samples. Recombination linked TRBV29-1 to TRBJ2-7; no DNA is available, so the TRBD1 call from TCRdb remains unchecked. Source material: naive CXCR3- CD8+ T cells from blood. Sample cell subset or site, as interpreted from the label and publication: CD45RO-CCR7+CD27+CD95- naive CD8+ T cells lacking CXCR3 (TNR3-). CDR3 sequence: CSAEGTGTGTYEQYF.